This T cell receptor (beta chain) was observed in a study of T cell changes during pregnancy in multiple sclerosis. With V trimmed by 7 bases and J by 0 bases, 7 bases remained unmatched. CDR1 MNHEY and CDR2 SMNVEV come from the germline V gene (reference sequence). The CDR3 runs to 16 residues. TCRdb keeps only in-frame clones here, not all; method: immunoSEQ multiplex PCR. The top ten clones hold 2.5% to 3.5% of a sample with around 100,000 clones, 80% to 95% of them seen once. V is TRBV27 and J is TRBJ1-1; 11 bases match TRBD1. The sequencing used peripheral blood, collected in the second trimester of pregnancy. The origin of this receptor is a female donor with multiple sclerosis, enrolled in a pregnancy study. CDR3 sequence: CASTKDRGRLNTEAFF. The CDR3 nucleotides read TGTGCCAGCACAAAGGACAGGGGGCGGTTGAACACTGAAGCTTTCTTT.